One TCR beta chain is described in this entry. The antigen it binds to is not known. Per-base quality was not reported, and no clone a single base away is much larger than it. Trimming costs V 3 bases and J 2 bases, and their ends lie 6 bases apart. From the cysteine through the phenylalanine, the CDR3 covers 13 amino acids. Only the CDR3 part of the read is kept: 39 bases, read in frame from the first base. In Seattle, one collaborating source enrolled patients while the infection was active and tracked those patients longitudinally over the course of disease. Each collaborating institution followed its own protocols to collect whole blood in K2EDTA tubes. For TCRbeta analysis, collaborator samples were shipped as frozen whole blood, as isolated PBMCs, or as DNA extracted from either sample type. TCRbeta CDR3 regions were amplified from genomic DNA using the immunoSEQ Assay, a bias-controlled multiplex PCR. The paper's data handling went like this. The number of nucleated cells in each sample was estimated from the amplification of reference gene primers within the assay. Sequence reads were collapsed and filtered to measure the absolute abundance of every unique TCRbeta CDR3 rearrangement. For each sample, productive Simpson clonality was calculated as the square root of Simpson's diversity index across productive rearrangements. TCRdb stores this immuneACCESS table with in-frame sequences only. Part of the clones is absent; in the studies checked, under half of the shortfall reflects unresolved V genes, and no reason is known for the rest. V and J calls and clone size are copied from that table; D and trimming were computed from the DNA. Counted in this sample were 400,000 to 450,000 clones; about 90% of them appeared once. The ten largest account for roughly 0.76% of the sample.

The source of the sample is a study of blood T cell repertoires in COVID-19 (dated by TCRdb to 2019 to 2021). Describing the broader study: The collaborator samples originated in the United States, Italy and Spain and spanned the acute and convalescent phases of COVID-19. The material from the prospective study consisted of cDNA or gDNA derived from T cells, B-cell-depleted T cells, or PBMCs. The dataset comprised deeply sampled blood TCRbeta repertoires from subjects exposed to, actively infected with, or recovered from COVID-19. The repertoires were released in a freely available public database meant as a resource for research on the immune response to SARS-CoV-2. The samples were drawn from the first 160 participants of the ongoing ImmuneRACE study and from 1,200 or so subjects provided by 6 global collaborators. Sample metadata almost always included a de-identified subject ID, COVID-19 status, age in years and sex. Where available, HLA class I and class II types were obtained from metadata supplied by the sample provider rather than from assay-based typing.

On the study overall, not on this receptor specifically: How much clinical and demographic metadata was included differed by source and by participant, and the metadata was provided uncurated.

The sequence joins TRBV12-3 or TRBV12-4 to TRBJ2-3, with no reliable assignment of the D segment. The sequence derives from a man aged 18 to 29 with COVID-19, enrolled during active disease. Sequenced: peripheral blood. The CDR3 reads CASSFEDTDTQYF. The nucleotide sequence reads TGTGCCAGCAGTTTTGAGGACACAGATACGCAGTATTTT.